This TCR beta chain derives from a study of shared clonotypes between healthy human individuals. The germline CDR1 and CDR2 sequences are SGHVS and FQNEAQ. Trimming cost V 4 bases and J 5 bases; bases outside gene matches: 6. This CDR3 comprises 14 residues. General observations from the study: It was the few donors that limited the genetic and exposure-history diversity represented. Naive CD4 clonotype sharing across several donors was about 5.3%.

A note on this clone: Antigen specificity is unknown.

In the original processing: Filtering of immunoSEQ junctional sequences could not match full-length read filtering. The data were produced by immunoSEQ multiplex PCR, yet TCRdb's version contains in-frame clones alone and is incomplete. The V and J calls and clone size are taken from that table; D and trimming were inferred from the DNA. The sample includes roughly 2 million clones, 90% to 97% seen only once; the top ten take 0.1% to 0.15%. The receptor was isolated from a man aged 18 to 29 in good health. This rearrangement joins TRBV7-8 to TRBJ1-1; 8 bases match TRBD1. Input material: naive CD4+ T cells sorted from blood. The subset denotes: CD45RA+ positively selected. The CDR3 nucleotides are TGTGCCAGCAGCTCCGGACAGGGAATAACTGAAGCTTTCTTT. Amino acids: CASSSGQGITEAFF.